The sequence of this T cell receptor (beta chain) was determined in a study of blood T cell repertoires in COVID-19. Background on the study: T cells, B-cell-depleted T cells, or PBMCs supplied cDNA or gDNA.

Study processing details: From reference gene primer amplification, estimates of nucleated cell counts were derived. Clones were sequenced by immunoSEQ multiplex PCR, and TCRdb holds only the in-frame ones, with some missing. The V and J calls and the clone size are those of that table, but D and trimming were determined from the DNA. The data hold about 300,000 clones, with roughly 90% observed a single time. While infection was still active, Seattle patients were enrolled and then followed longitudinally. The CDR3 loop spans 13 amino acids. V was clipped by 5 bases and J by 0 bases, with 7 bases between them. Germline V gene sequence: CDR1 SGHAT, CDR2 FQNNGV.

The chain recombines TRBV11-2 with TRBJ2-5; D not resolved. What was sequenced was peripheral blood. The clonotype originates from a woman aged 25 to 39 with COVID-19, enrolled during active disease. The CDR3 region has the DNA TGTGCCAGCAGCCCAGACAACCAAGAGACCCAGTACTTC. It is translated as CASSPDNQETQYF.